The 31 T cell receptor beta chains in this list originate from one sample, sequenced in a study of blood T cell repertoires in COVID-19. TCRdb's table, derived via immunoSEQ multiplex PCR, lists solely in-frame clones and lacks some. Among 200,000 to 250,000 clones listed, about 91% were seen once. Sequencing was carried out using PBMCs or T cells enriched from blood (not recorded which). The receptors were sampled from a woman aged 45-60 years with acute COVID-19.

The chain couples TRBV4-3 to TRBJ2-1, with D perhaps matching TRBD2 (6 bases). Germline CDR1 and CDR2: LGHNA and YSLEER. This CDR3 spans 13 amino acids. V was clipped by 4 bases and J by 6 bases, with 10 bases between them. The CDR3 protein is CASSPTSINEQFF. CDR3 sequence (DNA): TGCGCCAGCAGCCCGACTAGTATCAATGAGCAGTTCTTC.

The genes are TRBV27 and TRBJ1-2; no firm D call. The CDR3 is 13 residues long. Germline V lookup: CDR1 MNHEY, CDR2 SMNVEV (reference sequence). Trimming removed 5 bases from V and 4 bases from J, with 11 bases in between. Here the CDR3 reads CASSPREGYGYTF. In DNA, the CDR3 is TGTGCCAGCAGTCCAAGGGAGGGCTATGGCTACACCTTC.

This rearrangement joins TRBV19 to TRBJ2-1, with D perhaps TRBD2 (6 bases). This CDR3 has 16 residues. Germline values: CDR1 LNHDA, CDR2 SQIVND (reference sequence). V was clipped by 5 bases and J by 1 base, with 15 bases between them. CDR3 in amino acids: CASSAPLASSYNEQFF. In DNA, the CDR3 is TGTGCCAGTAGTGCGCCCCTAGCGTCGTCCTACAATGAGCAGTTCTTC.

This chain links TRBV2 with TRBJ2-3, with 8 bases fitting TRBD2. Germline CDR1 SNHLY, CDR2 FYNNEI. This CDR3 contains 16 residues. Trimming cost V 3 bases and J 3 bases; bases outside gene matches: 8. The CDR3 DNA is TGTGCCAGCAGTGATGACGGGAGGGCCAGTACAGATACGCAGTATTTT. This gives the protein CASSDDGRASTDTQYF.

The count of this clone is one. The V call is TRBV5-1, the J call TRBJ1-1; tentative D call: TRBD1 (6 bases). Trimming took off 4 bases at V and 1 base at J, with 11 bases between the two ends. This CDR3 region has 14 residues. Looked up from germline, CDR1 is SGHRS and CDR2 is YFSETQ. This CDR3 reads CASSPGTSNTEAFF. In DNA, the CDR3 is TGCGCCAGCAGCCCAGGGACATCGAACACTGAAGCTTTCTTT. The full variable domain, rest sourced from reference TRBV5-1 and TRBJ1-1, is KAGVTQTPRYLIKTRGQQVTLSCSPISGHRSVSWYQQTPGQGLQFLFEYFSETQRNKGNFPGRFSGRQFSNSRSEMNVSTLELGDSALYLCASSPGTSNTEAFFGQGTRLTVV.

This clone has just one count. The chain recombines TRBV29-1 with TRBJ2-5; 12 positions match TRBD2. The junction had 8 bases not matched to a gene; V was cut back by 6 bases and J by 3 bases. CDR3 length: 15 amino acids. Germline assignment: CDR1 SQVTM and CDR2 ANQGSEA. CDR3: CSVTGLAGRKETQYF. In DNA, the CDR3 is TGCAGCGTGACCGGACTAGCGGGAAGGAAAGAGACCCAGTACTTC.

The rearrangement links TRBV7-9 to TRBJ2-1, with 11 bases identical to TRBD2. The ends lost 1 base at V and 10 bases at J; junction bases unmatched: 6. Looked up from germline, CDR1 is SEHNR and CDR2 is FQNEAQ (reference sequence). This CDR3 is 15 amino acids long. The CDR3 loop reads CASSLVLAGEREQFF. The CDR3 nucleotides read TGTGCCAGCAGCTTAGTACTAGCGGGAGAGCGGGAGCAGTTCTTC.

Notes on this clone: Sequence at one end of the junction differs from germline and may be a read error. V is TRBV6-1 and J is TRBJ1-6; 7 bases match TRBD1. CDR3 length equals 17 residues. Germline values: CDR1 MNHNS, CDR2 SASEGT. CDR3 DNA sequence: TGTGCCAGCAGAGAAGGGAGACAGGGCCTCGATAATTCACCCCTCCACTTT. It encodes CASREGRQGLDNSPLHF.

This chain connects TRBV12-3 or TRBV12-4 to TRBJ2-5; D gene ambiguous. Trimming removed 4 bases from V and 5 bases from J, with 8 bases in between. The CDR3 spans 12 residues. CDR3 DNA sequence: TGTGCCAGCAGTTCGATCGGGGAGACCCAGTACTTC. Its translation is CASSSIGETQYF.

A single count supports this clone. The chain recombines TRBV4-3 with TRBJ2-7; 8 bases map to TRBD2. The V and J ends lost 2 bases and 3 bases, in that order; junction bases with no gene match: 6. CDR1 LGHNA and CDR2 YSLEER come from the germline V gene. CDR3 length equals 15 residues. CDR3 in amino acids: CASSQMREAGYEQYF. The CDR3 bases are TGCGCCAGCAGCCAAATGCGGGAGGCTGGCTACGAGCAGTACTTC.

In this sample, this clone turned up once. The rearrangement links TRBV7-8 to TRBJ1-6, with 7 positions matching TRBD1. The V gene's germline CDR1 is SGHVS and CDR2 FQNEAQ. J was trimmed by 6 bases and V by 5 bases; bases with no gene match: 16. The CDR3 runs to 18 residues. CDR3 protein: CASSLPAPTDRRNSPLHF. DNA for the CDR3: TGTGCCAGCAGCCTACCCGCACCAACGGACAGGCGTAATTCACCCCTCCACTTT. Using reference TRBV7-8 and TRBJ1-6 for the parts outside the CDR3, the full variable domain is GAGVSQSPRYKVAKRGQDVALRCDPISGHVSLFWYQQALGQGPEFLTYFQNEAQLDKSGLPSDRFFAERPEGSVSTLKIQRTQQEDSAVYLCASSLPAPTDRRNSPLHFGNGTRLTVT.

The chain couples TRBV5-5 to TRBJ2-7, with 7 bases lining up with TRBD1. V dropped 1 base and J dropped 2; count of bases not matched to a gene: 3. This CDR3 is built from 14 residues. The germline CDR1 and CDR2 sequences are SGHKS and YYEKEE (reference sequence). The CDR3 DNA reads as TGTGCCAGCAGCTTGACAGGGGCCACCTACGAGCAGTACTTC. Its protein is CASSLTGATYEQYF.

The chain has TRBV29-1 and TRBJ2-5; 7 bases fit TRBD1. Germline CDR1 and CDR2: SQVTM and ANQGSEA. With V trimmed by 4 bases and J by 5 bases, 10 bases remained unmatched. This CDR3 region has 14 residues. CDR3 residues: CSVARGTAPETQYF. CDR3 DNA: TGCAGCGTTGCAAGGGGGACAGCCCCCGAGACCCAGTACTTC.

The rearrangement joins TRBV3-1 (or the pseudogene TRBV3-2) to TRBJ2-3, with 9 positions matching TRBD2. The germline gives CDR1 LGHDT, CDR2 YNNKEL (reference sequence). After removal of 0 bases from V and 4 bases from J, the junction contained 8 bases not matched to a gene. CDR3 length equals 17 residues. The DNA of the CDR3 is TGTGCCAGCAGCCAAGATGCGGGAGGGATGATCGCAGATACGCAGTATTTT. It specifies CASSQDAGGMIADTQYF.

V and J are TRBV6-5 and TRBJ1-1; tentatively, D is TRBD1 (5 bases). The CDR3 spans 16 residues. Per germline, CDR1 MNHEY and CDR2 SVGAGI. Trimming took 3 bases from V and 3 from J, leaving 17 bases between them. CDR3 residues: CASSYPGPGRYTEAFF. CDR3 DNA: TGTGCCAGCAGTTATCCGGGCCCAGGGCGGTACACTGAAGCTTTCTTT.

This clone has only a few counts. V gene TRBV19 combines with J gene TRBJ1-5, with D possibly matching TRBD1 (5 bases). The CDR3 covers 14 residues. Germline V CDR1 and CDR2: LNHDA, SQIVND (reference sequence). The germline V and J ends were trimmed by 8 bases and 5 bases, with 16 bases remaining between them. CDR3 sequence: CASGTGTPDQPQHF. DNA of the CDR3: TGTGCCAGTGGAACGGGGACTCCCGATCAGCCCCAGCATTTT.

The V and J genes are TRBV3-1 (or the pseudogene TRBV3-2) and TRBJ1-1; the D is unclear. V gave up 0 bases and J gave up 6 bases, with 8 bases separating them. The V gene's germline CDR1 is LGHDT and CDR2 YNNKEL (reference sequence). The CDR3 contains 13 residues. CDR3 amino acids: CASSQEWRAEAFF. DNA for the CDR3: TGTGCCAGCAGCCAAGAGTGGCGGGCTGAAGCTTTCTTT.

This sequence joins TRBV6-5 and TRBJ2-7; perhaps TRBD2 as D (5 bases). The germline V gene has CDR1 MNHEY and CDR2 SVGAGI. V was shortened by 6 bases and J by 4 bases, with 16 bases between the two germline ends. This CDR3 has 14 residues. The CDR3 coding sequence is TGTGCCAGCAGCTCCAGCGGCCGGCTATACGAGCAGTACTTC. This codes for CASSSSGRLYEQYF.

The V gene is TRBV7-3, the J gene TRBJ2-5; weak D call: TRBD2 (6 bases). V was pared by 2 bases and J by 3 bases, with 10 bases between. This CDR3 is built from 14 residues. Germline V CDR1 and CDR2: SGHTA, FQGTGA. CDR3 bases: TGTGCCAGCAGCTTACAGGGCGGGAAAGAGACCCAGTACTTC. Its protein product is CASSLQGGKETQYF.

V usage is TRBV6-2 or TRBV6-3 and J usage is TRBJ2-7, with 10 bases aligning to TRBD2. From germline, CDR1 is MNHEY and CDR2 SVGEGT. V was clipped by 4 bases and J by 2 bases; unmatched bases: 2. This CDR3 spans 14 amino acids. As DNA, the CDR3 is TGTGCCAGCAGTTTGCTAGCGGGAGCCTACGAGCAGTACTTC. It yields the protein CASSLLAGAYEQYF.

The V and J genes are TRBV5-5 and TRBJ1-6; D unresolved. V dropped 0 bases and J dropped 0 bases, with 10 bases sitting between them. From germline, CDR1 is SGHKS and CDR2 YYEKEE (reference sequence). This CDR3 region has 17 residues. In DNA form, the CDR3 reads TGTGCCAGCAGCTTGGGGCAGATCAGCTCCTATAATTCACCCCTCCACTTT. Its protein is CASSLGQISSYNSPLHF.

The chain links TRBV29-1 to TRBJ2-5, with TRBD2 as a possible D gene (5 bases). V lost 3 bases and J 4 bases, leaving 12 bases between the germline ends. CDR1 is SQVTM, CDR2 ANQGSEA, per germline. The CDR3 loop spans 13 amino acids. In DNA form, the CDR3 reads TGCAGCGTTGAGCCCGGGGTCGGAGAGACCCAGTACTTC. This sequence encodes CSVEPGVGETQYF.

Turning to this clone: The same CDR3 also results from other DNA sequences found in this sample. The gene calls are TRBV19 and TRBJ1-1; maybe TRBD1 (5 bases). This CDR3 comprises 14 residues. Germline V gene data show CDR1 as LNHDA and CDR2 as SQIVND (reference sequence). Trimming took off 3 bases at V and 0 bases at J, with 8 bases between the two ends. The CDR3 loop reads CASSIGRVNTEAFF. The DNA for the CDR3 is TGTGCCAGTAGTATCGGCAGGGTGAACACTGAAGCTTTCTTT.

The chain uses TRBV28 and TRBJ2-7, with a possible D match to TRBD1 (5 bases). V was cut by 7 bases and J by 5 bases, with 15 bases left in between. CDR1 MDHEN and CDR2 SYDVKM come from the germline V gene. The CDR3 contains 13 residues. CDR3 DNA sequence: TGTGCCAGCATAGGGGCCACCTGGGACGAGCAGTACTTC. It translates to CASIGATWDEQYF.

V gene TRBV7-9 combines with J gene TRBJ2-7, with 9 bases lining up with TRBD1. Germline CDR1 and CDR2: SEHNR and FQNEAQ (reference sequence). The J segment lost 3 bases and the V segment lost 5 bases, leaving 5 bases of the junction unmatched. The length of the CDR3 is 14 residues. The CDR3 spells CASSAQGAIYEQYF. The CDR3 DNA is TGTGCCAGCAGCGCACAGGGGGCGATCTACGAGCAGTACTTC.

The chain carries TRBV19 and TRBJ2-1; the match to TRBD1 covers 7 bases. The germline V gene encodes CDR1 LNHDA and CDR2 SQIVND (reference sequence). The CDR3 runs 13 residues. V shed 7 bases and J 8 bases; nucleotides not matched to a gene: 8. The CDR3 is CASNRGQADEQFF. The CDR3 DNA follows: TGTGCCAGTAACAGAGGACAGGCCGATGAGCAGTTCTTC.

This chain joins TRBV9 and TRBJ2-7; 8 positions match TRBD1. V trimming: 4 bases; J trimming: 4 bases; junction bases outside the gene matches: 7. Germline V gene sequence: CDR1 SGDLS, CDR2 YYNGEE. This CDR3 is built from 14 residues. CDR3 nucleotide sequence: TGTGCCAGCAGCCCCCGGACAGGGTTTTACGAGCAGTACTTC. Its protein product is CASSPRTGFYEQYF.

V gene TRBV6-6 combines with J gene TRBJ2-3; TRBD2 might be the D (5 bases). Germline V lookup: CDR1 MNHNY, CDR2 SVGAGI (reference sequence). Trimming pared 1 base from V and 1 base from J, leaving 6 bases between. The CDR3 length is 14 residues. CDR3 coding DNA: TGTGCCAGCAGTTACTTGAGGGGCACAGATACGCAGTATTTT. It yields the protein CASSYLRGTDTQYF.

The CDR3 is CASRKGATSGNTIYF. CDR3 DNA sequence: TGTGCCAGCAGGAAGGGGGCTACGTCAGGAAACACCATATATTTT. The rearrangement uses TRBV2 and TRBJ1-3, with 7 bases that match TRBD1. Germline V gene sequence: CDR1 SNHLY, CDR2 FYNNEI. V lost 6 bases and J lost 4; bases outside the gene matches: 9. This CDR3 is built from 15 residues.

This chain connects TRBV2 to TRBJ2-7, with D possibly matching TRBD2 (5 bases). This CDR3 is 15 amino acids long. The V and J ends lost 1 base and 3 bases respectively, with 13 bases between them. Germline lookup yields CDR1 SNHLY and CDR2 FYNNEI. Here the CDR3 reads CASSEGRRAHYEQYF. The CDR3 DNA reads as TGTGCCAGCAGTGAAGGGCGGCGGGCCCACTACGAGCAGTACTTC.

This clone has a single count. The chain employs TRBV4-1 and TRBJ1-3; no reliable D call. From germline, CDR1 is MGHRA and CDR2 YSYEKL. V was shortened by 0 bases and J by 1 base, with 22 bases between the two germline ends. The CDR3 is made up of 20 amino acids. CDR3 sequence reads: CASSQDKFSVKSYSGNTIYF. The CDR3 region has the DNA TGCGCCAGCAGCCAAGATAAGTTCTCGGTAAAATCTTATTCTGGAAACACCATATATTTT.